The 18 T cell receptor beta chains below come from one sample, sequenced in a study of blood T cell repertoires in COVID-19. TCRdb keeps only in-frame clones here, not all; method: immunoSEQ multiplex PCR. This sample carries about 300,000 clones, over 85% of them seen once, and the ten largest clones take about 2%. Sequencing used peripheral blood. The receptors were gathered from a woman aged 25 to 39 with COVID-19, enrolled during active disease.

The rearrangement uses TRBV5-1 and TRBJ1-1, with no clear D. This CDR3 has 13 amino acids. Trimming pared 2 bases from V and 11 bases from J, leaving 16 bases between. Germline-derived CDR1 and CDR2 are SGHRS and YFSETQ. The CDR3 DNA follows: TGCGCCAGCAGCTTCGGATCAAAAAGCAGGGCTTTCTTT. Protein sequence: CASSFGSKSRAFF. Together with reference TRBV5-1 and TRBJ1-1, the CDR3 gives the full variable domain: KAGVTQTPRYLIKTRGQQVTLSCSPISGHRSVSWYQQTPGQGLQFLFEYFSETQRNKGNFPGRFSGRQFSNSRSEMNVSTLELGDSALYLCASSFGSKSRAFFGQGTRLTVV.

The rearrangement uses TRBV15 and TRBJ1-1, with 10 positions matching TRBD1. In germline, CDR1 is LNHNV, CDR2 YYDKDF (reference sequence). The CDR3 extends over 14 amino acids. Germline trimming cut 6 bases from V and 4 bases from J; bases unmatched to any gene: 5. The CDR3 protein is CATSQRTGGTEAFF. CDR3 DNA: TGTGCCACCAGTCAGCGGACAGGGGGCACTGAAGCTTTCTTT.

The CDR3 coding sequence is TGTGCCAGCAGTCCCCCCGGGACAGGAGGGGCCTATGGCTACACCTTC. It codes for CASSPPGTGGAYGYTF. The chain joins TRBV28 to TRBJ1-2; 8 bases fit TRBD1. Germline assignment: CDR1 MDHEN and CDR2 SYDVKM. The V segment lost 5 bases and the J segment 4 bases; nucleotides outside the gene matches: 12. This CDR3 is built from 16 residues.

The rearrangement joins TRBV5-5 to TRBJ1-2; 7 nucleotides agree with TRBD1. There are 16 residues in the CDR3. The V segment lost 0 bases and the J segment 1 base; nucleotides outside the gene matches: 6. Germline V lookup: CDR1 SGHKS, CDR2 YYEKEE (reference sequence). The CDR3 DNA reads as TGTGCCAGCAGCTTGGGAAGGACAGGACTTAACTATGGCTACACCTTC. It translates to CASSLGRTGLNYGYTF.

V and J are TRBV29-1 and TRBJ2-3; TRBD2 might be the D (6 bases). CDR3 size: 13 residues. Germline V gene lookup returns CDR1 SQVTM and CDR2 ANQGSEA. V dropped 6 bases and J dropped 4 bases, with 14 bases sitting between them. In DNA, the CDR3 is TGCAGCGTAGGGACTTCTGCTTCAGATACGCAGTATTTT. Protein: CSVGTSASDTQYF.

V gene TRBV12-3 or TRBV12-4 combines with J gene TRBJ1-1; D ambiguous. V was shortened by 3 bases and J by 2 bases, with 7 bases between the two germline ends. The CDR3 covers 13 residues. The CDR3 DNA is TGTGCCAGCAGTTTCTCAAGCAACACTGAAGCTTTCTTT. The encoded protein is CASSFSSNTEAFF.

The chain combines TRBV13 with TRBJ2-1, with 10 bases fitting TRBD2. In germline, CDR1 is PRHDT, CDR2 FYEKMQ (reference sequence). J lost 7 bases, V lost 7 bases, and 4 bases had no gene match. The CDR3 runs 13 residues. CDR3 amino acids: CASTSGGMNEQFF. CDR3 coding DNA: TGTGCCAGCACTAGCGGGGGTATGAATGAGCAGTTCTTC.

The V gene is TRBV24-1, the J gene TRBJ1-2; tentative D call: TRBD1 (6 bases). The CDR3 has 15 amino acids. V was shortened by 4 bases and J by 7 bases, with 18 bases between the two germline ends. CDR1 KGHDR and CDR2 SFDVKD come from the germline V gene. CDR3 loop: CATSDRGAGAGGYTF. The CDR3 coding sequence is TGTGCCACCAGTGACAGGGGAGCGGGAGCTGGTGGCTACACCTTC.

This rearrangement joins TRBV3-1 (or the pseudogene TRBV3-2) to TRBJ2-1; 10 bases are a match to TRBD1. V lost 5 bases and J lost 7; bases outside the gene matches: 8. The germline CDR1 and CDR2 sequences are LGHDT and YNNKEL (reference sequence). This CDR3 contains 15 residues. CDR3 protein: CASSNRDRGRNEQFF. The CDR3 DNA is TGTGCCAGCAGCAACCGGGACAGGGGTCGGAATGAGCAGTTCTTC.

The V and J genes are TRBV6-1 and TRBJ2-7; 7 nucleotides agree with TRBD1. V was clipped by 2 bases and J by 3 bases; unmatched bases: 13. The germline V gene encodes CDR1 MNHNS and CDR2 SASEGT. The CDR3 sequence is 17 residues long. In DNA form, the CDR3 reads TGTGCCAGCAGTGAACTTCGCCCCCCGACAGGGATCTACGAGCAGTACTTC. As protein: CASSELRPPTGIYEQYF.

CDR3 in amino acids: CASSQGYGGTEAFF. CDR3 bases: TGTGCCAGCAGCCAGGGGTACGGCGGGACTGAAGCTTTCTTT. The chain uses TRBV3-1 (or the pseudogene TRBV3-2) and TRBJ1-1; D is undetermined. Germline V gives CDR1 LGHDT, CDR2 YNNKEL (reference sequence). Trimming took 3 bases from V and 5 from J, leaving 13 bases between them. The CDR3 sequence is 14 residues long.

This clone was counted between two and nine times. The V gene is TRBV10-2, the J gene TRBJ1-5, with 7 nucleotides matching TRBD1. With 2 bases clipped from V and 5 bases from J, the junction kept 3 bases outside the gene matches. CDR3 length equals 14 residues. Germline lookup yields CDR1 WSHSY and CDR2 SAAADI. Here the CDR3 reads CASSEPGTDQPQHF. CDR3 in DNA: TGCGCCAGCAGTGAGCCCGGGACAGATCAGCCCCAGCATTTT.

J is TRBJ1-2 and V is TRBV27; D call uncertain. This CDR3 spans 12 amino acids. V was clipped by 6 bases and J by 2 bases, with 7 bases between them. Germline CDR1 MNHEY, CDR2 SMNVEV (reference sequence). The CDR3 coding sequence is TGTGCCAGCAGGGAGCCAAACTATGGCTACACCTTC. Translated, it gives CASREPNYGYTF.

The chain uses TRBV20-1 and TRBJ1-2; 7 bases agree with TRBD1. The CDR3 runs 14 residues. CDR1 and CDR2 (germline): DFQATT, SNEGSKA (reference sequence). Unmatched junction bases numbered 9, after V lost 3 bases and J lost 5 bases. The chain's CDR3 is CSASWDSNIYGYTF. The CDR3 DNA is TGCAGTGCTAGTTGGGACAGCAATATTTATGGCTACACCTTC.

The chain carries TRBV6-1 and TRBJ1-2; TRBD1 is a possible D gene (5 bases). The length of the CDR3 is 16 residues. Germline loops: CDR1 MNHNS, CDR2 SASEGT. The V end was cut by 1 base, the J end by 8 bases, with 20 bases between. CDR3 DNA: TGTGCCAGCAGTGAAGGTGGGGGAGGATATCTTGAAGGCTACACCTTC. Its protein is CASSEGGGGYLEGYTF.

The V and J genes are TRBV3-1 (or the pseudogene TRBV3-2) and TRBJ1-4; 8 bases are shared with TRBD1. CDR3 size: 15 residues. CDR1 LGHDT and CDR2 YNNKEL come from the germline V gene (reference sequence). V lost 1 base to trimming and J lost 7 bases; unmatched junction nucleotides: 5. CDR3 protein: CASSQATGGAEKLFF. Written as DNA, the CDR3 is TGTGCCAGCAGCCAAGCTACAGGGGGGGCTGAAAAACTGTTTTTT.

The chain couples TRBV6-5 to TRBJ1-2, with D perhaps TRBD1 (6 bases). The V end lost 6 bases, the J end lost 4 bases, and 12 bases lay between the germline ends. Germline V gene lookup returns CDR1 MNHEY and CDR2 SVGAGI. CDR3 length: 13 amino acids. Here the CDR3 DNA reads TGTGCCAGCAGCGACAGGTTCTTCTATGGCTACACCTTC. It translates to CASSDRFFYGYTF.

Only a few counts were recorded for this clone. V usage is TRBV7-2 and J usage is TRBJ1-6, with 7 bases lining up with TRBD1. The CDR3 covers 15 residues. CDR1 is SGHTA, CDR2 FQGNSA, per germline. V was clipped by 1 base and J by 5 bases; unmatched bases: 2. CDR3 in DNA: TGTGCCAGCAGCTTAGGAGGGGGCGATAATTCACCCCTCCACTTT. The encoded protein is CASSLGGGDNSPLHF.